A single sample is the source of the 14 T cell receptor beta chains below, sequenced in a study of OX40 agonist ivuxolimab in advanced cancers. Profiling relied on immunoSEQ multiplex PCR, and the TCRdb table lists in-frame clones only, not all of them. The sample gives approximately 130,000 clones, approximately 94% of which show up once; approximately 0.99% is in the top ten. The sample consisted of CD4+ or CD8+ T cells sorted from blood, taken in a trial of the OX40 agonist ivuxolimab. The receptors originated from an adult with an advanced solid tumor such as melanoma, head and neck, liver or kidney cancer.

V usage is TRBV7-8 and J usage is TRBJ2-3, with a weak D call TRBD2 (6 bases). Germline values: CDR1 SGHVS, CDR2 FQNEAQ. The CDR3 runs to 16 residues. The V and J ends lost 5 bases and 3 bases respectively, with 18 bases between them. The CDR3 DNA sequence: TGTGCCAGCAGCCGAAGCTTTGCGGGAAGGACAGATACGCAGTATTTT. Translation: CASSRSFAGRTDTQYF.

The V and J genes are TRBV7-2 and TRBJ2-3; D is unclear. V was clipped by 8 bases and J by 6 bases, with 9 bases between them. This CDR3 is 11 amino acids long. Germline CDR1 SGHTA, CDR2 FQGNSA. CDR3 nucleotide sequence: TGTGCCAGCGAAGGGCTGGATACGCAGTATTTT. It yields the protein CASEGLDTQYF.

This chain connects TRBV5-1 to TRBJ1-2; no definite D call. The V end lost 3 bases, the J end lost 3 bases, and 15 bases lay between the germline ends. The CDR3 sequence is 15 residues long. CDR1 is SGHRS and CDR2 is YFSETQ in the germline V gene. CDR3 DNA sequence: TGCGCCAGCAGCTCGGGGTCGGGGAAGGACTATGGCTACACCTTC. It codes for CASSSGSGKDYGYTF.

In DNA, the CDR3 is TGTGCCAGCAGCCACCGGGGACAGGGTGAGAAGGCTTTCTTT. It is translated as CASSHRGQGEKAFF. This chain connects TRBV28 to TRBJ1-1, with 9 bases fitting TRBD1. Germline-derived CDR1 and CDR2 are MDHEN and SYDVKM. The CDR3 sequence is 14 residues long. The trim removed 6 bases at V and 11 bases at J, leaving 13 bases unmatched.

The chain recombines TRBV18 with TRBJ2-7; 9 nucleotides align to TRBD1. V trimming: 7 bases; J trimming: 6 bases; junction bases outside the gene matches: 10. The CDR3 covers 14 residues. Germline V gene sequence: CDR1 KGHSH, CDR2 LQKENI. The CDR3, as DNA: TGTGCCAGCTTCCCCGGGACAGGGTATGGCGAGCAGTACTTC. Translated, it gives CASFPGTGYGEQYF. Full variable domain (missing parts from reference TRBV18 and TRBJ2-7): NAGVMQNPRHLVRRRGQEARLRCSPMKGHSHVYWYRQLPEEGLKFMVYLQKENIIDESGMPKERFSAEFPKEGPSILRIQQVVRGDSAAYFCASFPGTGYGEQYFGPGTRLTVT.

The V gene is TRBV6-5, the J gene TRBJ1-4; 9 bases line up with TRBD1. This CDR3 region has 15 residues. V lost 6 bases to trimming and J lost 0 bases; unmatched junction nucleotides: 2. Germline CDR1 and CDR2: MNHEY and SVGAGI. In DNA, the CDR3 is TGTGCCAGCAGACGACAGGGGGCAACTAATGAAAAACTGTTTTTT. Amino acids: CASRRQGATNEKLFF.

The CDR3 sequence: CASSWGGSAEAFF. Written as DNA, the CDR3 is TGTGCCAGCAGCTGGGGGGGGTCTGCTGAAGCTTTCTTT. The V call is TRBV7-2, the J call TRBJ1-1; D is possibly TRBD1 (5 bases). The CDR3 loop spans 13 amino acids. In germline, CDR1 is SGHTA, CDR2 FQGNSA. V was shortened by 4 bases and J by 6 bases, with 12 bases between the two germline ends.

The CDR3 nucleotides read TGTGCCAGCAGTCCCGGGACTAGCGGATTCACAGATACGCAGTATTTT. It encodes CASSPGTSGFTDTQYF. This sequence joins TRBV2 and TRBJ2-3; 11 nucleotides align to TRBD2. Losses at the gene ends were 5 bases for V and 2 bases for J; bases not matched to a gene: 6. Germline V gene sequence: CDR1 SNHLY, CDR2 FYNNEI. The CDR3 is made up of 16 amino acids. Together with reference TRBV2 and TRBJ2-3, the CDR3 gives the full variable domain: EPEVTQTPSHQVTQMGQEVILRCVPISNHLYFYWYRQILGQKVEFLVSFYNNEISEKSEIFDDQFSVERPDGSNFTLKIRSTKLEDSAMYFCASSPGTSGFTDTQYFGPGTRLTVL.

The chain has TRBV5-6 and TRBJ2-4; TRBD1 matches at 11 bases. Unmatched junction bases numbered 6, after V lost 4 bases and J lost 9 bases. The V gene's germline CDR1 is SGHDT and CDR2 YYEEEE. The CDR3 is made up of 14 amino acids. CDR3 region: CASSAGQGAGIQYF. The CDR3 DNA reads TGTGCCAGCAGCGCCGGACAGGGGGCCGGCATTCAGTACTTC.

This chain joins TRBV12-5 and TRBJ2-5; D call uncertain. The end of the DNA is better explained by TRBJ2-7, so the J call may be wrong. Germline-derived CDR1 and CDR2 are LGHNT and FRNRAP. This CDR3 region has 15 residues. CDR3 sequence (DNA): TGTGCTAGTGGTTCGCTGACCCTGCCTCCCTACGAGCAGTACTTC. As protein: CASGSLTLPPYEQYF.

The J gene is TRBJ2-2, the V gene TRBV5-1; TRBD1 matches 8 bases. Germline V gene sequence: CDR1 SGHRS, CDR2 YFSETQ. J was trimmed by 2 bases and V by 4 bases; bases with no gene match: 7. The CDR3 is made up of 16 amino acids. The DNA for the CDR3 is TGCGCCAGCAGCCTACAGGGGGACCTTAACACCGGGGAGCTGTTTTTT. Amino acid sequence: CASSLQGDLNTGELFF.

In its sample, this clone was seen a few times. The CDR3 DNA reads TGTGCCAGCGGAGCTCCCCGCATTCAGGGAAGGCAGTACTTC. Translating it yields CASGAPRIQGRQYF. V and J are TRBV11-2 and TRBJ2-7, with D perhaps TRBD1 (5 bases). V lost 8 bases and J 9 bases, leaving 23 bases between the germline ends. Germline V gene sequence: CDR1 SGHAT, CDR2 FQNNGV. The CDR3 loop spans 14 amino acids.

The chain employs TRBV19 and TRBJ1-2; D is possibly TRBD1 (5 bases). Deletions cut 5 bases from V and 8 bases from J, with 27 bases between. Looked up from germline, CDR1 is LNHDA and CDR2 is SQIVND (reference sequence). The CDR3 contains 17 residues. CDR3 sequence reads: CASSSLAGLPSGGGYTF. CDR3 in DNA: TGTGCCAGTAGTTCTCTCGCAGGGCTCCCGTCTGGTGGAGGCTACACCTTC.

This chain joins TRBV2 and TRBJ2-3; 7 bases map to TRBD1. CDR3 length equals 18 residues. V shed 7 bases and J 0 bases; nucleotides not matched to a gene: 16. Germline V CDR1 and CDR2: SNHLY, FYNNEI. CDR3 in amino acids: CASTEGGGGTSSTDTQYF. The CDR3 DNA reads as TGTGCCAGCACCGAAGGGGGCGGCGGCACCTCTAGCACAGATACGCAGTATTTT.